This is a list of T cell receptor beta chains from one sample in a study of vaccination and CD4 T cells after COVID-19. TCRdb reprocessed the PCR reads with MiXCR, giving one entry per CDR3 protein. Altogether 11,000 or so distinct CDR3 sequences are present, 45% to 75% being singletons, with the ten largest covering approximately 10%. No cognate antigen is known for these TCRs. Specimen: CD4+ T cells from blood, cultured in vitro. The receptors originated from a human donor who had recovered from COVID-19. Both conserved end residues are part of each CDR3. A D gene is named only where the DNA matches it firmly. Size values are once, few and many counts, or a class for expanded clones, and some rows have none.

J: TRBJ2-5; V: TRBV5-1; size: few; D: TRBD1; DNA: TGCGCCAGCAGTTTGGGACAGGGAGAGGAGACCCAGTACTTC; CDR3: CASSLGQGEETQYF
J: TRBJ1-6; V: TRBV19; size: -; D: -; DNA: TGTGCCAGTAGACTAACCGAGGGGTCACCCCTCCACTTT; CDR3: CASRLTEGSPLHF
J: TRBJ1-6; V: TRBV6-5; size: -; D: -; DNA: TGTGCCAGCAGTTACTCCGGGCTACCGTCCTATAATTCACCCCTCCACTTT; CDR3: CASSYSGLPSYNSPLHF
J: TRBJ2-7; V: TRBV6-1; size: -; D: TRBD2; DNA: TGTGCCAGCAGTGAAGCCGGGACTAGCGCCTACGAGCAGTACTTC; CDR3: CASSEAGTSAYEQYF
J: TRBJ1-2; V: TRBV6-5; size: -; D: -; DNA: TGTGCCAGCAGTTACGGGTGGAAGCTGAGTGGCTACACCTTC; CDR3: CASSYGWKLSGYTF
J: TRBJ1-2; V: TRBV9; size: -; D: -; DNA: TGTGCCAGCAGCGCCCAGATAAGGGGGGGCGATTATGGCTACACCTTC; CDR3: CASSAQIRGGDYGYTF
J: TRBJ1-1; V: TRBV10-3; size: -; D: TRBD1; DNA: TGTGCCATCAGCGACAGGGAGAGGAACACTGAAGCTTTCTTT; CDR3: CAISDRERNTEAFF
J: TRBJ2-1; V: TRBV20-1; size: -; D: -; DNA: TGCAGTGCTAGAGGTCCTTTCAATGAGCAGTTCTTC; CDR3: CSARGPFNEQFF
J: TRBJ1-3; V: TRBV20-1; size: -; D: -; DNA: TGCAGTGCCACCATAGGACACGGCTCTGGAAACACCATATATTTT; CDR3: CSATIGHGSGNTIYF
J: TRBJ1-2; V: TRBV20-1; size: -; D: -; DNA: TGCAGTGCTATAACCGGGTCCGGGGGGAACTATGGCTACACCTTC; CDR3: CSAITGSGGNYGYTF
J: TRBJ1-2; V: TRBV2; size: few; D: -; DNA: TGTGCCAGCAGTGCTGGCCCCCTTCGTTTGTATGGCTACACCTTC; CDR3: CASSAGPLRLYGYTF
J: TRBJ2-2; V: TRBV20-1; size: -; D: -; DNA: TGCAGTGCTAGGGATTTTGCTCGACTCACCGGGGAGCTGTTTTTT; CDR3: CSARDFARLTGELFF
J: TRBJ2-7; V: TRBV4-2; size: -; D: -; DNA: TGTGCCAGCAGCCAGAGCTCCTACGAGCAGTACTTC; CDR3: CASSQSSYEQYF
J: TRBJ1-5; V: TRBV2; size: -; D: -; DNA: TGTGCCAGCAGTGTGGACAGCAATCAGCCCCAGCATTTT; CDR3: CASSVDSNQPQHF
J: TRBJ2-4; V: TRBV7-2; size: -; D: TRBD1; DNA: TGTGCCAGCAGCCCCAGGGACAGGGGTCATAACATTCAGTACTTC; CDR3: CASSPRDRGHNIQYF
J: TRBJ2-5; V: TRBV7-8; size: -; D: -; DNA: TGTGCCAGCAGCTCCGGGGCCCTACAAGAGACCCAGTACTTC; CDR3: CASSSGALQETQYF
J: TRBJ2-3; V: TRBV18; size: once; D: TRBD2; DNA: TGTGCCAGCTCACCCCCTTCCGGGAGGTGGCCAGATACGCAGTATTTT; CDR3: CASSPPSGRWPDTQYF
J: TRBJ1-6; V: TRBV2; size: -; D: -; DNA: TGTGCCAGCAGAATCAGGGCAGGGTATAATTCACCCCTCCACTTT; CDR3: CASRIRAGYNSPLHF
J: TRBJ2-1; V: TRBV7-3; size: -; D: TRBD2; DNA: TGTGCCAGCAGCAGCGGGGGGGCCCTACACCATGAGCAGTTCTTC; CDR3: CASSSGGALHHEQFF
J: TRBJ1-6; V: TRBV20-1; size: -; D: -; DNA: TGCAGTGCTGACAGGAGCTCCTATAATTCACCCCTCCACTTT; CDR3: CSADRSSYNSPLHF
J: TRBJ2-5; V: TRBV30; size: once; D: -; DNA: TGTGCCTGGAGTGTATTTGGAGAGACCCAGTACTTC; CDR3: CAWSVFGETQYF
J: TRBJ2-3; V: TRBV28; size: -; D: -; DNA: TGTGCCAGCAGCGTACAGGGACCGGATACGCAGTATTTT; CDR3: CASSVQGPDTQYF
J: TRBJ2-3; V: TRBV27; size: once; D: -; DNA: TGTGCCAGCAGACGGAGGGGACACACAGATACGCAGTATTTT; CDR3: CASRRRGHTDTQYF
J: TRBJ2-7; V: TRBV27; size: -; D: -; DNA: TGTGCCAGCAGTCCTCAGGGGCTGAACTACGAGCAGTACTTC; CDR3: CASSPQGLNYEQYF
J: TRBJ2-5; V: TRBV6-1; size: -; D: -; DNA: TGTGCCAGCAGCTTCATGCTGGGGGGCGATTGGGAGACCCAGTACTTC; CDR3: CASSFMLGGDWETQYF
J: TRBJ2-3; V: TRBV7-9; size: -; D: TRBD2; DNA: TGTGCCAGCAGCTTAGCCGCGTTCGCGGGAGTTACAGATACGCAGTATTTT; CDR3: CASSLAAFAGVTDTQYF
J: TRBJ2-7; V: TRBV2; size: -; D: -; DNA: TGTGCCAGCAGTGAACCGGCCTACGAGCAGTACTTC; CDR3: CASSEPAYEQYF
J: TRBJ1-1; V: TRBV7-9; size: -; D: -; DNA: TGTGCCAGCAGCCTTTACCGGGGCCCGAACACTGAAGCTTTCTTT; CDR3: CASSLYRGPNTEAFF
J: TRBJ1-5; V: TRBV10-2; size: -; D: -; DNA: TGCGCCAGTCAGGGGACCAGCAATCAGCCCCAGCATTTT; CDR3: CASQGTSNQPQHF
J: TRBJ2-1; V: TRBV20-1; size: once; D: TRBD2; DNA: TGCAGTGTTTGGACTAGCGGGATCTACAATGAGCAGTTCTTC; CDR3: CSVWTSGIYNEQFF
J: TRBJ2-7; V: TRBV7-9; size: -; D: -; DNA: TGTGCCAGCAGCTTTCAAGCGGGCACCTACGAGCAGTACTTC; CDR3: CASSFQAGTYEQYF
J: TRBJ2-3; V: TRBV19; size: few; D: -; DNA: TGTGCCAGTAGTCGGACTCGAGGGACGCAGTATTTT; CDR3: CASSRTRGTQYF
J: TRBJ2-7; V: TRBV2; size: -; D: TRBD1; DNA: TGTGCCAGCACCGCCGCATCGGGCAGGGGGCTCTACGAGCAGTACTTC; CDR3: CASTAASGRGLYEQYF
J: TRBJ2-2; V: TRBV7-9; size: -; D: -; DNA: TGTGCCAGCAGCTTTGAGGCCGGGGAGCTGTTTTTT; CDR3: CASSFEAGELFF
J: TRBJ2-4; V: TRBV20-1; size: -; D: TRBD2; DNA: TGCAGTGCTAGGGGACTAGCGGAAAACATTCAGTACTTC; CDR3: CSARGLAENIQYF
J: TRBJ2-3; V: TRBV7-2; size: few; D: TRBD1; DNA: TGTGCCAGCAGCTTAGGTCAGGGGGCAGATACGCAGTATTTT; CDR3: CASSLGQGADTQYF
J: TRBJ1-6; V: TRBV7-3; size: few; D: -; DNA: TGTGCCAGCAGCCGAACGAAAGACGGGTATTCACCCCTCCACTTT; CDR3: CASSRTKDGYSPLHF
J: TRBJ2-1; V: TRBV7-8; size: -; D: TRBD2; DNA: TGTGCCAGCAGCCCTCTAGCGGCCTCCTACAATGAGCAGTTCTTC; CDR3: CASSPLAASYNEQFF
J: TRBJ1-6; V: TRBV20-1; size: -; D: TRBD1; DNA: TGCAGTGCTACTAGGACAGGCTTTAATTCACCCCTCCACTTT; CDR3: CSATRTGFNSPLHF
J: TRBJ2-3; V: TRBV11-2; size: -; D: -; DNA: TGTGCCAGCAGCTTAGGAACAGTGATAGCCACAGATACGCAGTATTTT; CDR3: CASSLGTVIATDTQYF
J: TRBJ2-7; V: TRBV7-8; size: -; D: TRBD1; DNA: TGTGCCAGCAGCCCCCCGGGACAGGGAGGGTCATGGCTTGACGAGCAGTACTTC; CDR3: CASSPPGQGGSWLDEQYF
J: TRBJ2-2; V: TRBV20-1; size: few; D: TRBD1; DNA: TGCAGTGCTACCCAATCCGGGACAGGGAGAACCGGGGAGCTGTTTTTT; CDR3: CSATQSGTGRTGELFF
J: TRBJ1-4; V: TRBV7-2; size: -; D: -; DNA: TGTGCCAGCAGCTTAGGGTGGGGCAGGCTAAGTGAAAAACTGTTTTTT; CDR3: CASSLGWGRLSEKLFF
J: TRBJ2-5; V: TRBV6-1; size: -; D: TRBD2; DNA: TGTGCCAGCAGAGAATTTCCTAGCGGGGGAAAAGAGACCCAGTACTTC; CDR3: CASREFPSGGKETQYF
J: TRBJ1-2; V: TRBV4-1; size: large; D: -; DNA: TGCGCCAGCAGCCAAGAAAGGGCAGTGGGGAACTATGGCTACACCTTC; CDR3: CASSQERAVGNYGYTF
J: TRBJ2-7; V: TRBV10-3; size: -; D: TRBD1; DNA: TGTGCCATCAGCCGGACAGGGGGCTACGAGCAGTACTTC; CDR3: CAISRTGGYEQYF
J: TRBJ1-1; V: TRBV11-2; size: -; D: -; DNA: TGTGCCAGCAGCTTATTAGTCGCTGGCCGTACTGAAGCTTTCTTT; CDR3: CASSLLVAGRTEAFF
J: TRBJ2-7; V: TRBV20-1; size: -; D: -; DNA: TGCAGTGCAAATGGAGTGGGGAAACCTAACGAGCAGTACTTC; CDR3: CSANGVGKPNEQYF
J: TRBJ1-2; V: TRBV11-2; size: -; D: TRBD1; DNA: TGTGCCAGCAGCCTCGGGACAGGGGGTCGGTATGGCTACACCTTC; CDR3: CASSLGTGGRYGYTF
J: TRBJ2-4; V: TRBV20-1; size: few; D: -; DNA: TGCAGTTCTCAGGGCGGGGAAGGCATTCAGTACTTC; CDR3: CSSQGGEGIQYF
J: TRBJ2-6; V: TRBV19; size: -; D: -; DNA: TGTGCCAGTAGTATCTTGAAGCAGGTCACTCCCTCTGGGGCCAACGTCCTGACTTTC; CDR3: CASSILKQVTPSGANVLTF
J: TRBJ1-1; V: TRBV7-2; size: -; D: -; DNA: TGTGCCAGCAGCTTGAACAGGGAAACTGAAGCTTTCTTT; CDR3: CASSLNRETEAFF
J: TRBJ2-3; V: TRBV18; size: few; D: -; DNA: TGTGCCAGCTCACGTTCCGGGAGCACAGATACGCAGTATTTT; CDR3: CASSRSGSTDTQYF
J: TRBJ2-1; V: TRBV7-3; size: -; D: TRBD2; DNA: TGTGCCAGCAGCTTATCTGGCGGGAGGACGAATGAGCAGTTCTTC; CDR3: CASSLSGGRTNEQFF